This T cell receptor beta chain was found in a study of OX40 agonist ivuxolimab in advanced cancers. Study details: Patients assigned to dose escalation were diagnosed with hepatocellular carcinoma, melanoma, renal cell or head and neck cancer. Among those enrolled, mean age was approximately 62 years (range about 23 to 90) and approximately 80% were male.

Autoimmune disease history or systemic immunosuppression barred patients. Remarks on this clone: The antigen remains undetermined.

General study points: At 0.1 to 3.0 mg/kg, CD4+ and CD8+ blood T cells expanded clonally by week 6.

The CDR3 consists of 16 residues. Trimming removed 0 bases at V and 7 bases at J, with 13 bases between. CDR1 MNHEY and CDR2 SMNVEV come from the germline V gene (reference sequence). Clones were read by immunoSEQ multiplex PCR, and TCRdb kept only the in-frame ones, dropping some. This sample has roughly 30,000 clones, with around nine tenths found just once. The sequences come from CD4+ or CD8+ T cells sorted from blood, collected in a trial of the OX40 agonist ivuxolimab. The rearrangement uses TRBV27 and TRBJ1-6, with D perhaps TRBD1 (5 bases). The source is an adult with an advanced solid tumor such as melanoma, head and neck, liver or kidney cancer. CDR3 coding DNA: TGTGCCAGCAGTTTATCAGGGCAGGGAGAAAATTCACCCCTCCACTTT. It specifies CASSLSGQGENSPLHF.